Below are 17 T cell receptor beta chains sequenced from a single sample in a study of T cell responses to AZD1222 COVID-19 vaccine. Some clones are missing from TCRdb's copy, which holds only in-frame ones; the method was immunoSEQ multiplex PCR. The sample has about 150,000 clones; 90% to 95% are singletons. The source was peripheral blood, collected 28 days after the second AZD1222 dose. The receptor source for this set is an adult who received the AZD1222 COVID-19 vaccine.

V and J are TRBV11-3 and TRBJ2-1; unclear D gene. The CDR3 extends over 14 amino acids. The V end lost 0 bases, the J end lost 10 bases, and 13 bases lay between the germline ends. Germline values: CDR1 SGHNT, CDR2 YENEEA. For the CDR3, the DNA is TGTGCCAGCAGCTTAGATGGTAGCCCCAGGGAGCAGTTCTTC. Its protein product is CASSLDGSPREQFF.

CDR3 protein: CAWRGGSTQYF. In nucleotides, the CDR3 is TGTGCCTGGAGGGGGGGATCGACCCAGTACTTC. This chain links TRBV30 with TRBJ2-5, with a weak D call TRBD2 (6 bases). The CDR3 has 11 amino acids. V was clipped by 3 bases and J by 7 bases, with 9 bases between them. CDR1 is GTSNPN, CDR2 SVGIG, per germline (reference sequence).

The gene calls are TRBV5-1 and TRBJ1-1, with D hard to call. V lost 2 bases and J 2 bases, leaving 16 bases between the germline ends. This CDR3 has 16 residues. Germline CDR1 is SGHRS and CDR2 is YFSETQ. CDR3 sequence reads: CASSLRGREDNTEAFF. Here the CDR3 DNA reads TGCGCCAGCAGCTTACGGGGTCGGGAGGATAACACTGAAGCTTTCTTT. Full variable domain (remainder filled in from reference TRBV5-1 and TRBJ1-1): KAGVTQTPRYLIKTRGQQVTLSCSPISGHRSVSWYQQTPGQGLQFLFEYFSETQRNKGNFPGRFSGRQFSNSRSEMNVSTLELGDSALYLCASSLRGREDNTEAFFGQGTRLTVV.

The V call is TRBV5-6, the J call TRBJ2-5, with D unclear. V was pared by 4 bases and J by 0 bases, with 13 bases between. The CDR3 covers 15 residues. CDR1 is SGHDT, CDR2 YYEEEE, per germline. CDR3 nucleotide sequence: TGTGCCAGCAGCCGAAGTAGCTGGTACCAAGAGACCCAGTACTTC. Protein: CASSRSSWYQETQYF.

The chain uses TRBV6-5 and TRBJ1-1, with 7 nucleotides matching TRBD1. J gave up 1 base and V 4 bases, and 9 bases lay outside the gene matches. There are 16 residues in the CDR3. The V gene's germline CDR1 is MNHEY and CDR2 SVGAGI. CDR3 amino acids: CASSFSFRDRNTEAFF. DNA of the CDR3: TGTGCCAGCAGTTTCTCCTTTCGGGACAGGAACACTGAAGCTTTCTTT.

The chain joins TRBV4-1 to TRBJ1-2; possible D gene TRBD1, 6 bases. Germline V CDR1 and CDR2: MGHRA, YSYEKL. This CDR3 region has 14 residues. Trimming removed 3 bases from V and 4 bases from J, with 12 bases in between. As DNA, the CDR3 is TGCGCCAGCAGCCAGTCGGACAGCGTCTATGGCTACACCTTC. It specifies CASSQSDSVYGYTF.

The chain is built from TRBV7-9 and TRBJ2-6, with D unresolved. The CDR3 spans 16 residues. The V and J ends lost 5 bases and 2 bases respectively, with 13 bases between them. In germline, CDR1 is SEHNR, CDR2 FQNEAQ (reference sequence). CDR3 DNA: TGTGCCAGCAGCAAAAGAGGTGTAGCTGGGGCCAACGTCCTGACTTTC. Its protein is CASSKRGVAGANVLTF.

The chain uses TRBV19 and TRBJ2-5; a weak D match, TRBD2 (7 bases). The ends were cut back, 4 bases at V and 0 bases at J, with 18 bases in the middle. From germline, CDR1 is LNHDA and CDR2 SQIVND (reference sequence). The CDR3 runs to 17 residues. CDR3 nucleotide sequence: TGTGCCAGTAGTACTCGGGCGGGGGCGTCGGACCAAGAGACCCAGTACTTC. It encodes CASSTRAGASDQETQYF.

The chain couples TRBV25-1 to TRBJ2-5, with 7 bases that match TRBD2. V was pared by 8 bases and J by 4 bases, with 4 bases of the junction left unmatched. The CDR3 spans 12 residues. Germline-derived CDR1 and CDR2 are MGHDK and SYGVNS. As DNA, the CDR3 is TGTGCCAGCGGGGGGGGAGGAGAGACCCAGTACTTC. Its translation: CASGGGGETQYF.

V is TRBV19 and J is TRBJ2-1; D possibly corresponds to TRBD1 (6 bases). Between the trimmed V and J ends, which lost 5 bases and 3 bases, there was a span of 17 bases. The CDR3 is made up of 16 amino acids. From germline, CDR1 is LNHDA and CDR2 SQIVND (reference sequence). The CDR3 nucleotides are TGTGCCAGTAGTCAGCCCCCAGGGGTGTTCTACAATGAGCAGTTCTTC. This encodes CASSQPPGVFYNEQFF.

The CDR3 coding sequence is TGTGCCAGCAGTTTAAGTATCCGGGGGGCTGGCACTGAAGCTTTCTTT. Translated: CASSLSIRGAGTEAFF. The chain carries TRBV27 and TRBJ1-1, with a possible D match to TRBD1 (6 bases). The ends were cut back, 2 bases at V and 4 bases at J, with 17 bases in the middle. CDR1 and CDR2 (germline): MNHEY, SMNVEV (reference sequence). The CDR3 totals 16 residues.

The CDR3 loop is CASRDGTGDEQYF. Here the CDR3 DNA reads TGTGCCAGCAGGGATGGGACAGGGGATGAGCAGTACTTC. The chain couples TRBV27 to TRBJ2-7, with 10 bases matching TRBD1. J gave up 7 bases and V 6 bases, and 6 bases lay outside the gene matches. The CDR3 runs to 13 residues. CDR1 is MNHEY and CDR2 is SMNVEV in the germline V gene (reference sequence).

This clone appeared a single time. This chain uses TRBV6-1 with TRBJ2-1, with 9 bases lining up with TRBD2. The germline gives CDR1 MNHNS, CDR2 SASEGT. The trim removed 0 bases at V and 11 bases at J, leaving 14 bases unmatched. The CDR3 contains 17 residues. This chain's CDR3 is CASSEALETSGGAKQFF. The CDR3 coding sequence is TGTGCCAGCAGTGAAGCGCTCGAGACTAGCGGAGGGGCGAAGCAGTTCTTC.

The chain is built from TRBV6-5 and TRBJ1-5, with a weak D call TRBD1 (6 bases). The V gene's germline CDR1 is MNHEY and CDR2 SVGAGI. This CDR3 contains 15 residues. V was cut by 6 bases and J by 4 bases, with 16 bases left in between. The CDR3 sequence is CASRANRVGNQPQHF. CDR3 sequence (DNA): TGTGCCAGCAGAGCAAACAGGGTAGGGAATCAGCCCCAGCATTTT.

The rearrangement joins TRBV28 to TRBJ1-6; 8 positions agree with TRBD1. Germline loops: CDR1 MDHEN, CDR2 SYDVKM. With V trimmed by 7 bases and J by 17 bases, 13 bases remained unmatched. The CDR3 sequence is 13 residues long. The CDR3, as DNA: TGTGCCAGCATTCGGACAGGGAAAAACCTTATCCACTTT. Amino acids: CASIRTGKNLIHF.

This rearrangement joins TRBV10-1 to TRBJ2-6; 8 bases align to TRBD1. V was pared by 8 bases and J by 11 bases, with 8 bases of the junction left unmatched. Germline V gene sequence: CDR1 WNHNN, CDR2 SYGVQD (reference sequence). CDR3 size: 13 residues. CDR3 residues: CASARTGNDVLTF. The DNA for the CDR3 is TGCGCCAGCGCCAGGACAGGGAACGACGTCCTGACTTTC.

This chain uses TRBV19 with TRBJ1-5; tentatively, D is TRBD1 (5 bases). This CDR3 contains 19 residues. V was trimmed by 5 bases and J by 0 bases, leaving 23 bases between them. Germline V CDR1 and CDR2: LNHDA, SQIVND (reference sequence). CDR3 in amino acids: CASSPNPGQAGYSNQPQHF. The CDR3 nucleotides read TGTGCCAGTAGTCCCAACCCCGGACAAGCAGGGTATAGCAATCAGCCCCAGCATTTT.